A selection of T cell receptor beta chains follows, all from one sample in a study of response to subunit inactivated influenza vaccine. TCRdb passed the RT-PCR reads through MiXCR, listing each CDR3 protein once. The sample lists approximately 310,000 distinct CDR3 sequences, around a fifth occurring once. Sequenced here: PBMCs from blood, sampled less than 22 months after vaccination. The receptors were gathered from a man aged 45-69 years who received an inactivated influenza vaccine. CDR3s include the opening cysteine and the closing phenylalanine or tryptophan.

V gene	J gene	CDR3 protein
TRBV3-1	TRBJ1-6	CASSHGGVDSPLHF
TRBV7-2	TRBJ2-5	CASSLGDRDIETQYF
TRBV28	TRBJ1-3	CASSFAQGFGNTIYF
TRBV27	TRBJ2-1	CASSHPGFEQFF
TRBV7-2	TRBJ2-5	CASSPNREETQYF
TRBV20-1	TRBJ1-5	CSASSGTAYSNQPQHF
TRBV7-8	TRBJ1-1	CASSLTGRIGEAFF
TRBV4-2	TRBJ2-3	CASSQPLAGVTQYF
TRBV20-1	TRBJ2-5	CSATGGGQTQYF
TRBV20-1	TRBJ1-5	CSARGRSNNQPQHF
TRBV5-1	TRBJ2-4	CASSLGTVFNIQYF
TRBV12-3/TRBV12-4	TRBJ2-7	CASSDGQGGMYEQYF
TRBV15	TRBJ2-3	CATSRDIRGGMSTDTQYF
TRBV6-2/TRBV6-3	TRBJ2-2	CASSYGGFGELFF
TRBV6-5	TRBJ2-6	CASSFGQTSGANVLTF
TRBV23-1	TRBJ2-1	CASTQGGYSYNEQFF
TRBV5-5	TRBJ1-1	CASSLAGGGGLMNTEAFF
TRBV5-4	TRBJ2-1	CASGLAGGTHEQFF
TRBV6-5	TRBJ1-5	CASSYGRGYGNQPQHF
TRBV24-1	TRBJ2-1	CATSDPAGTGNYNEQFF
TRBV12-3/TRBV12-4	TRBJ1-2	CASSPGQGFNYGYTF
TRBV11-2	TRBJ2-7	CASSREYEQYF
TRBV19	TRBJ1-5	CASNPRGSNQPQHF
TRBV5-3	TRBJ1-2	CARSAPGSYTF
TRBV7-6	TRBJ2-2	CASSFGHRQNTGELFF
TRBV11-1	TRBJ2-1	CASSLSSYNEQFF
TRBV20-1	TRBJ2-7	CSADTGTSGRYNSYEQYF
TRBV7-6	TRBJ2-1	CASSLGREGGNEQFF
TRBV10-2	TRBJ2-7	CASSERQGPYEQYF
TRBV27	TRBJ1-5	CASRGYGNQPQHF
TRBV7-2	TRBJ2-1	CASTIHYSSYNEQFF
TRBV20-1	TRBJ1-6	CSASETGLSVGSPLHF
TRBV7-9	TRBJ1-6	CASSSLTGWTYNSPLHF
TRBV27	TRBJ2-2	CASSSGAVSTGELFF
TRBV4-3	TRBJ1-4	CASSQVTGGRGSEKLFF
TRBV4-3	TRBJ2-3	CASSQEGDSFTDTQYF
TRBV21-1	TRBJ2-4	CASSKRQGRGLGLLAKNIQYF
TRBV15	TRBJ2-3	CATSRFTTTDTQYF
TRBV9	TRBJ1-6	CASSDRDNSPLHF
TRBV7-2	TRBJ1-4	CANQQGEDEKLFF